A selection of T cell receptor beta chains follows, all from one sample in a study of blood T cells in healthy people across ages. TCRdb ran MiXCR on the 5' RACE reads and lists one entry per CDR3 protein. Among some 1,500,000 distinct CDR3 sequences listed, approximately 43% were seen once. Sequencing was done on a sample of blood. The receptors were gathered from a woman under 30 in good health. CDR3s include the opening cysteine and the closing phenylalanine or tryptophan. A D gene is named only where the DNA matches it firmly. The size of a clone is reported for some rows only, either as once, few or many, or as a class for expanded clones.

CDR3: CATSRGGLQTEAFF
DNA: TGTGCCACTTCTAGAGGGGGGCTACAGACTGAAGCTTTCTTT
size: -
length: 14
V: TRBV15
J: TRBJ1-1
D: -

CDR3: CSATTVINQPQHF
DNA: TGCAGTGCAACGACAGTGATCAATCAGCCCCAGCATTTT
size: few
length: 13
V: TRBV20-1
J: TRBJ1-5
D: -

CDR3: CASSTDRGRDNEQYF
DNA: TGTGCCAGCAGCACCGACAGGGGGAGAGACAATGAGCAGTACTTC
size: -
length: 15
V: TRBV6-5
J: TRBJ2-7
D: TRBD1

CDR3: CSARVPRPRFRNEQFF
DNA: TGCAGTGCTAGAGTCCCCAGGCCCCGGTTCCGCAATGAGCAGTTCTTC
size: -
length: 16
V: TRBV20-1
J: TRBJ2-1
D: -

CDR3: CASIDRDRVKETQYF
DNA: TGTGCCAGCATCGACCGGGACAGGGTAAAAGAGACCCAGTACTTC
size: -
length: 15
V: TRBV5-5
J: TRBJ2-5
D: TRBD1

CDR3: CASSQDRRLGYEQYF
DNA: TGCGCCAGCAGCCAAGACCGGAGGCTGGGCTACGAGCAGTACTTC
size: -
length: 15
V: TRBV4-3
J: TRBJ2-7
D: -

CDR3: CSARLNMNTEAFF
DNA: TGCAGTGCCCGCCTCAATATGAACACTGAAGCTTTCTTT
size: -
length: 13
V: TRBV20-1
J: TRBJ1-1
D: -

CDR3: CASRVVPGQQETQYF
DNA: TGTGCCAGCAGAGTGGTTCCGGGACAGCAAGAGACCCAGTACTTC
size: few
length: 15
V: TRBV7-9
J: TRBJ2-5
D: TRBD1

CDR3: CASSQHRDRGVVGYGYTF
DNA: TGTGCCAGCAGCCAACACCGGGACAGGGGAGTAGTCGGTTATGGCTACACCTTC
size: -
length: 18
V: TRBV4-2
J: TRBJ1-2
D: TRBD1

CDR3: CASSQTGGTQYF
DNA: TGTGCCAGCAGTCAGACAGGGGGCACCCAGTACTTC
size: -
length: 12
V: TRBV6-2/TRBV6-3
J: TRBJ2-7
D: TRBD1

CDR3: CSVAQPQSNAEAFF
DNA: TGCAGCGTTGCTCAACCCCAATCGAACGCTGAAGCTTTCTTT
size: -
length: 14
V: TRBV29-1
J: TRBJ1-1
D: -

CDR3: CASSQNRGSGTDTQYF
DNA: TGTGCCAGCAGCCAAAACAGGGGGTCCGGGACAGATACGCAGTATTTT
size: few
length: 16
V: TRBV14
J: TRBJ2-3
D: TRBD1

CDR3: CAVGAGTNSPLHF
DNA: TGTGCCGTTGGGGCAGGGACTAATTCACCCCTCCACTTT
size: once
length: 13
V: TRBV10-3
J: TRBJ1-6
D: -

CDR3: CASRPKTGLYNSPLHF
DNA: TGTGCCAGCAGACCTAAGACAGGCCTTTATAATTCACCCCTCCACTTT
size: few
length: 16
V: TRBV12-3/TRBV12-4
J: TRBJ1-6
D: -

CDR3: CASSQRLSYEQYF
DNA: TGCGCCAGCAGCCAAAGACTCAGTTACGAGCAGTACTTC
size: -
length: 13
V: TRBV4-3
J: TRBJ2-7
D: -

CDR3: CASSWTGGRNEQYF
DNA: TGTGCCAGCAGTTGGACAGGGGGGAGGAATGAGCAGTACTTC
size: -
length: 14
V: TRBV12-3/TRBV12-4
J: TRBJ2-4
D: TRBD1

CDR3: CSVGGFGYGYTF
DNA: TGCAGCGTTGGGGGATTCGGCTATGGCTACACCTTC
size: -
length: 12
V: TRBV29-1
J: TRBJ1-2
D: -

CDR3: CVSSVTSVYEQYF
DNA: TGTGTCAGCAGTGTGACATCCGTCTACGAGCAGTACTTC
size: -
length: 13
V: TRBV6-4
J: TRBJ2-7
D: -

CDR3: CASSYDWSRTDTQYF
DNA: TGTGCCAGCAGTTACGACTGGAGCCGTACAGATACGCAGTATTTT
size: -
length: 15
V: TRBV6-5
J: TRBJ2-3
D: -

CDR3: CSAREGRNYEQYF
DNA: TGCAGTGCTAGAGAGGGACGGAACTACGAGCAGTACTTC
size: -
length: 13
V: TRBV20-1
J: TRBJ2-7
D: -

CDR3: CASSYRQGGGNTEAFF
DNA: TGTGCCAGCAGTTATCGACAGGGCGGAGGGAACACTGAAGCTTTCTTT
size: -
length: 16
V: TRBV6-2/TRBV6-3
J: TRBJ1-1
D: TRBD1

CDR3: CASSSGQGRYQETQFF
DNA: TGTGCCAGCAGTTCAGGACAGGGCAGGTACCAAGAGACCCAGTTCTTC
size: -
length: 16
V: TRBV28
J: TRBJ2-1
D: TRBD1

CDR3: CASSPRTGIGYIDTQYF
DNA: TGTGCCAGCAGCCCTAGGACAGGGATAGGATACATAGATACGCAGTATTTT
size: -
length: 17
V: TRBV7-8
J: TRBJ2-3
D: TRBD1

CDR3: CASSQAPIKGWETQYF
DNA: TGCGCCAGCAGCCAAGCACCGATCAAGGGCTGGGAGACCCAGTACTTC
size: -
length: 16
V: TRBV4-3
J: TRBJ2-5
D: -

CDR3: CASSGGTGVHGYTF
DNA: TGTGCCAGCAGCGGGGGGACAGGGGTTCATGGCTACACCTTC
size: -
length: 14
V: TRBV27
J: TRBJ1-2
D: TRBD1

CDR3: CASSPSRPSGQFGEQYF
DNA: TGTGCCAGCAGCCCCAGTCGCCCTAGCGGGCAGTTTGGTGAGCAGTACTTC
size: -
length: 17
V: TRBV7-2
J: TRBJ2-7
D: TRBD2

CDR3: CASSPPVAREQYF
DNA: TGTGCCAGCAGCCCACCCGTGGCCCGCGAGCAGTACTTC
size: -
length: 13
V: TRBV7-9
J: TRBJ2-7
D: -

CDR3: CSAIRRDEQFF
DNA: TGCAGTGCTATCCGGAGGGATGAGCAGTTCTTC
size: few
length: 11
V: TRBV20-1
J: TRBJ2-1
D: -

CDR3: CASSLGTSGANEQYF
DNA: TGTGCCAGTAGTCTCGGGACTAGCGGGGCAAATGAGCAGTACTTC
size: -
length: 15
V: TRBV19
J: TRBJ2-7
D: TRBD2

CDR3: CSVERRTGDTEAFF
DNA: TGCAGCGTTGAAAGAAGGACAGGGGACACTGAAGCTTTCTTT
size: -
length: 14
V: TRBV29-1
J: TRBJ1-1
D: TRBD1

CDR3: CASSEGETEAFF
DNA: TGTGCCAGCAGCGAGGGAGAGACTGAAGCTTTCTTT
size: few
length: 12
V: TRBV5-6
J: TRBJ1-1
D: -

CDR3: CASSKNWDRADYGYTF
DNA: TGTGCCAGCAGCAAAAATTGGGACAGGGCGGACTATGGCTACACCTTC
size: few
length: 16
V: TRBV21-1
J: TRBJ1-2
D: -

CDR3: CASSLHGTGVTEAFF
DNA: TGTGCCAGCAGCTTGCACGGGACAGGGGTCACTGAAGCTTTCTTT
size: -
length: 15
V: TRBV7-9
J: TRBJ1-1
D: TRBD1

CDR3: CSVRRPLREKNEQYF
DNA: TGCAGCGTTCGGAGGCCCCTCCGGGAAAAAAATGAGCAGTACTTC
size: -
length: 15
V: TRBV29-1
J: TRBJ2-5
D: -

CDR3: CASAGTDPWGQYF
DNA: TGTGCCAGCGCAGGGACGGACCCCTGGGGGCAGTACTTC
size: few
length: 13
V: TRBV6-2/TRBV6-3
J: TRBJ2-7
D: -